Below, 31 T cell receptor beta chains from the same sample are listed, as sequenced in a study of blood T cell repertoires in COVID-19. TCRdb's table, derived via immunoSEQ multiplex PCR, lists solely in-frame clones and lacks some. The sample records 150,000 to 200,000 clones, 90% being singletons. Material: peripheral blood. The receptors were gathered from a man aged 45 to 65 with acute or convalescent COVID-19.

In this sample, this clone turned up once. J is TRBJ2-1 and V is TRBV18; 7 bases are shared with TRBD2. With 4 bases clipped from V and 2 bases from J, the junction kept 2 bases outside the gene matches. This CDR3 comprises 14 residues. CDR1 and CDR2 from the germline V gene are KGHSH and LQKENI. CDR3 protein: CASSQGLPYNEQFF. The CDR3 coding sequence is TGTGCCAGCTCACAGGGACTACCCTACAATGAGCAGTTCTTC.

Ten or more counts support this clone. The rearrangement joins TRBV27 to TRBJ1-5; D perhaps matches TRBD1 (5 bases). Trimming removed 6 bases from V and 3 bases from J, with 21 bases in between. Germline CDR1 MNHEY, CDR2 SMNVEV (reference sequence). The CDR3 sequence is 17 residues long. The CDR3 nucleotides are TGTGCCAGCAGAGGGCTAGGCGGGGGGACGGTCAATCAGCCCCAGCATTTT. Its translation is CASRGLGGGTVNQPQHF.

The J gene is TRBJ2-2, the V gene TRBV5-1, with D perhaps TRBD2 (5 bases). The CDR3 extends over 16 amino acids. Germline values: CDR1 SGHRS, CDR2 YFSETQ. Between the trimmed V and J ends, which lost 4 bases and 0 bases, there was a span of 13 bases. CDR3 in amino acids: CASSAGSSANTGELFF. Written as DNA, the CDR3 is TGCGCCAGCAGCGCTGGGAGCTCCGCGAACACCGGGGAGCTGTTTTTT.

This rearrangement joins TRBV24-1 to TRBJ2-2; 12 bases are shared with TRBD2. The J segment lost 1 base and the V segment lost 3 bases, leaving 5 bases of the junction unmatched. Per the germline V gene, CDR1 is KGHDR and CDR2 is SFDVKD. The CDR3 runs to 18 residues. CDR3 bases: TGTGCCACCAGTGATCCCGGACTAGCGGGACTGAACACCGGGGAGCTGTTTTTT. This encodes CATSDPGLAGLNTGELFF.

This clone was counted a single time. The chain links TRBV28 to TRBJ1-1, with unresolved D. The CDR3 has 12 amino acids. The V gene lost 3 bases and the J gene lost 5 bases, with 7 bases spanning the gap. Germline V gene sequence: CDR1 MDHEN, CDR2 SYDVKM. The CDR3 DNA reads TGTGCCAGCAGTTTTAGGGAGACTGAAGCTTTCTTT. Translation gives CASSFRETEAFF.

This chain uses TRBV24-1 with TRBJ1-2; 7 positions agree with TRBD1. CDR1 is KGHDR and CDR2 is SFDVKD in the germline V gene. V shed 4 bases, J shed 4 bases, and the junction held 11 bases outside the gene matches. The CDR3 extends over 16 amino acids. CDR3 DNA: TGTGCCACCAGTGAAGAATTTGACAGGGCTTTCTATGGCTACACCTTC. Translated, it gives CATSEEFDRAFYGYTF.

The rearrangement links TRBV7-8 to TRBJ1-5, with TRBD1 matching 7 bases. Germline-derived CDR1 and CDR2 are SGHVS and FQNEAQ. V shed 4 bases, J shed 7 bases, and the junction held 7 bases outside the gene matches. This CDR3 is 14 amino acids long. The CDR3 reads CASSYLDRSQPQHF. As DNA, the CDR3 is TGTGCCAGCAGCTATCTGGACAGGTCACAGCCCCAGCATTTT.

The chain is built from TRBV10-1 and TRBJ2-7; 10 bases map to TRBD1. The CDR3 length is 16 residues. V gave up 0 bases and J gave up 6 bases; unmatched junction bases: 8. Germline CDR1 reads WNHNN; CDR2 reads SYGVQD (reference sequence). The CDR3 DNA follows: TGCGCCAGCAGTGAGTCAAGGGGACAGGGGCCGGGCGAGCAGTACGTC. Protein product: CASSESRGQGPGEQYV.

The rearrangement uses TRBV6-5 and TRBJ2-1; possibly TRBD2 for D (7 bases). The V gene lost 0 bases and the J gene lost 4 bases, with 13 bases spanning the gap. The CDR3 length is 16 residues. Germline CDR1 reads MNHEY; CDR2 reads SVGAGI. The CDR3 sequence: CASSYSRGALYNEQFF. CDR3 in DNA: TGTGCCAGCAGTTACTCACGGGGGGCCCTATACAATGAGCAGTTCTTC.

CDR3 bases: TGTGCCAGCAGTCGTACAGGGAACCAAGAGACCCAGTACTTC. Translated: CASSRTGNQETQYF. The V call is TRBV7-2, the J call TRBJ2-5; D possibly corresponds to TRBD1 (6 bases). The germline CDR1 and CDR2 sequences are SGHTA and FQGNSA. CDR3 length: 14 residues. Trimming took 6 bases from V and 0 from J, leaving 11 bases between them.

The chain couples TRBV9 to TRBJ2-2; TRBD2 aligns across 9 bases. Germline CDR1 is SGDLS and CDR2 is YYNGEE. This CDR3 has 15 residues. Trimming cost V 3 bases and J 10 bases; bases outside gene matches: 10. The CDR3 bases are TGTGCCAGCAGCGAGCGGGGGGCCAAATCCGCGGAGCTGTTTTTT. Translating it yields CASSERGAKSAELFF.

A few counts support this clone. The chain joins TRBV7-8 to TRBJ2-1; D is perhaps TRBD2 (6 bases). The germline V gene has CDR1 SGHVS and CDR2 FQNEAQ. The CDR3 has 15 residues. V was trimmed by 5 bases and J by 4 bases, leaving 15 bases between them. The DNA for the CDR3 is TGTGCCAGCAGCCCCCGGGACTCCTATTACAATGAGCAGTTCTTC. It specifies CASSPRDSYYNEQFF. The complete variable domain, with remaining parts taken from reference TRBV7-8 and TRBJ2-1, reads GAGVSQSPRYKVAKRGQDVALRCDPISGHVSLFWYQQALGQGPEFLTYFQNEAQLDKSGLPSDRFFAERPEGSVSTLKIQRTQQEDSAVYLCASSPRDSYYNEQFFGPGTRLTVL.

The rearrangement uses TRBV9 and TRBJ1-4; D unresolved. The CDR3 spans 12 residues. Looked up from germline, CDR1 is SGDLS and CDR2 is YYNGEE. Trimming removed 4 bases from V and 8 bases from J, with 9 bases in between. The CDR3, as DNA: TGTGCCAGCAGCCCCCGGGGAGAAAAACTGTTTTTT. Its translation is CASSPRGEKLFF.

The chain links TRBV7-9 to TRBJ1-3; 11 bases fit TRBD1. Per germline, CDR1 SEHNR and CDR2 FQNEAQ (reference sequence). CDR3 length: 17 residues. The junction had 8 bases not matched to a gene; V was cut back by 3 bases and J by 4 bases. In nucleotides, the CDR3 is TGTGCCAGCAGCTTTCCGAAGGACAGGGGGCTCGGAAACACCATATATTTT. Translated, it gives CASSFPKDRGLGNTIYF.

The chain carries TRBV7-9 and TRBJ1-1; D ambiguous. The germline CDR1 and CDR2 sequences are SEHNR and FQNEAQ (reference sequence). This CDR3 contains 14 residues. V was shortened by 2 bases and J by 5 bases, with 12 bases between the two germline ends. The CDR3, as DNA: TGTGCCAGCAGCTTAAGTCCTGGCCCTACTGAAGCTTTCTTT. Amino acid sequence: CASSLSPGPTEAFF.

V usage is TRBV27 and J usage is TRBJ2-1; D unresolved. The V end lost 6 bases, the J end lost 10 bases, and 10 bases lay between the germline ends. The CDR3 sequence is 11 residues long. Looked up from germline, CDR1 is MNHEY and CDR2 is SMNVEV (reference sequence). The CDR3 DNA follows: TGTGCCAGCAGCCCCCCGGAGGAGCAGTTCTTC. It translates to CASSPPEEQFF.

V and J are TRBV7-6 and TRBJ1-5, with no clear D. Germline CDR1 reads SGHVS; CDR2 reads FNYEAQ. Between the trimmed V and J ends, which lost 5 bases and 0 bases, there was a span of 11 bases. The CDR3 loop spans 15 amino acids. Written as DNA, the CDR3 is TGTGCCAGCAGCCAAGCGGTTGATAGCAATCAGCCCCAGCATTTT. Translated, it gives CASSQAVDSNQPQHF.

The chain recombines TRBV4-3 with TRBJ1-2; TRBD1 matches 10 bases. The CDR3 contains 14 residues. V gave up 3 bases and J gave up 6 bases; unmatched junction bases: 4. Germline assignment: CDR1 LGHNA and CDR2 YSLEER. The CDR3 region is CASSHDGQGDGYTF. CDR3 coding DNA: TGCGCCAGCAGCCACGACGGACAGGGGGATGGCTACACCTTC.

The V gene is TRBV7-8, the J gene TRBJ1-6; tentatively, D is TRBD1 (5 bases). Per the germline V gene, CDR1 is SGHVS and CDR2 is FQNEAQ. CDR3 length: 13 residues. The ends were cut back, 2 bases at V and 8 bases at J, with 7 bases in the middle. The CDR3 nucleotides are TGTGCCAGCAGCTTAACAGGCGATTCACCCCTCCACTTT. Protein product: CASSLTGDSPLHF.

This chain uses TRBV9 with TRBJ2-4; 7 bases are shared with TRBD2. In germline, CDR1 is SGDLS, CDR2 YYNGEE. The CDR3 has 14 amino acids. V trimming: 4 bases; J trimming: 0 bases; junction bases outside the gene matches: 1. Here the CDR3 DNA reads TGTGCCAGCAGCCGCGGGGGAGCCAAAAACATTCAGTACTTC. It specifies CASSRGGAKNIQYF.

The chain is built from TRBV9 and TRBJ1-1; 9 bases are shared with TRBD1. There are 15 residues in the CDR3. After removal of 4 bases from V and 4 bases from J, the junction contained 8 bases not matched to a gene. The germline V gene has CDR1 SGDLS and CDR2 YYNGEE. As DNA, the CDR3 is TGTGCCAGCAGCTTGCTACAGGGGGCCGGCACTGAAGCTTTCTTT. Its protein is CASSLLQGAGTEAFF.

The chain uses TRBV19 and TRBJ2-5; the D gene is possibly TRBD1 (5 bases). The CDR3 is made up of 15 amino acids. The V and J ends lost 7 bases and 4 bases respectively, with 19 bases between them. Germline V CDR1 and CDR2: LNHDA, SQIVND (reference sequence). This CDR3 reads CASTSNSGSPETQYF. CDR3 nucleotide sequence: TGTGCCAGTACCTCCAACTCAGGGTCCCCAGAGACCCAGTACTTC. Variable domain in full (rest from reference TRBV19 and TRBJ2-5): DGGITQSPKYLFRKEGQNVTLSCEQNLNHDAMYWYRQDPGQGLRLIYYSQIVNDFQKGDIAEGYSVSREKKESFPLTVTSAQKNPTAFYLCASTSNSGSPETQYFGPGTRLLVL.

The rearrangement links TRBV2 to TRBJ1-4, with TRBD1 matching 9 bases. Trimming at V came to 6 bases and at J to 3 bases, leaving 8 bases not matched to a gene. Germline lookup yields CDR1 SNHLY and CDR2 FYNNEI. This CDR3 has 16 amino acids. Written as DNA, the CDR3 is TGTGCCAGCAGCCGAACAGGGGGCGCGTCTAATGAAAAACTGTTTTTT. Its translation is CASSRTGGASNEKLFF.

The chain carries TRBV12-5 and TRBJ2-1; TRBD2 matches at 11 bases. Per germline, CDR1 LGHNT and CDR2 FRNRAP. Trimming cost V 1 base and J 2 bases; bases outside gene matches: 4. The CDR3 has 17 amino acids. CDR3 protein: CASGLGSGRVTYNEQFF. CDR3 nucleotide sequence: TGTGCTAGTGGTTTGGGTAGCGGGAGGGTAACCTACAATGAGCAGTTCTTC. The variable domain in full, with the rest retrieved from reference TRBV12-5 and TRBJ2-1, is DARVTQTPRHKVTEMGQEVTMRCQPILGHNTVFWYRQTMMQGLELLAYFRNRAPLDDSGMPKDRFSAEMPDATLATLKIQPSEPRDSAVYFCASGLGSGRVTYNEQFFGPGTRLTVL.

The chain's CDR3 is CASSLSGGWGTDTQYF. CDR3 DNA sequence: TGTGCCAGCAGCTTATCCGGGGGTTGGGGCACAGATACGCAGTATTTT. This chain uses TRBV13 with TRBJ2-3; tentative D call: TRBD2 (6 bases). V lost 2 bases and J lost 1, with 13 bases in between. From germline, CDR1 is PRHDT and CDR2 FYEKMQ (reference sequence). The CDR3 length is 16 residues.

This sequence joins TRBV4-1 and TRBJ1-5, with 7 nucleotides matching TRBD1. Looked up from germline, CDR1 is MGHRA and CDR2 is YSYEKL. The CDR3 extends over 15 amino acids. The junction had 3 bases not matched to a gene; V was cut back by 1 base and J by 3 bases. Written as DNA, the CDR3 is TGCGCCAGCAGCCAAGTGACAGGGAACAATCAGCCCCAGCATTTT. This sequence encodes CASSQVTGNNQPQHF.

CDR3 coding DNA: TGCGCCAGCAGCCAAGGGGTAGCGGGGGGGAAACTCTCTGGGGCCAACGTCCTGACTTTC. Residues: CASSQGVAGGKLSGANVLTF. The chain employs TRBV4-3 and TRBJ2-6; 11 nucleotides align to TRBD2. Germline-derived CDR1 and CDR2 are LGHNA and YSLEER. V lost 1 base, J lost 0 bases, and 8 bases stayed unmatched. This CDR3 comprises 20 residues.

The chain carries TRBV28 and TRBJ1-1, with 9 positions matching TRBD1. This CDR3 has 15 amino acids. J gave up 6 bases and V 4 bases, and 9 bases lay outside the gene matches. From germline, CDR1 is MDHEN and CDR2 SYDVKM. The CDR3 region has the DNA TGTGCCAGCAGTTATGCCGGGACAGGGAAACCTGAAGCTTTCTTT. Its protein product is CASSYAGTGKPEAFF.

V is TRBV3-1 (or the pseudogene TRBV3-2) and J is TRBJ2-7, with a tentative D call TRBD2 (6 bases). CDR1 and CDR2 from the germline V gene are LGHDT and YNNKEL (reference sequence). The CDR3 is made up of 15 amino acids. V was trimmed by 4 bases and J by 4 bases, leaving 17 bases between them. DNA of the CDR3: TGTGCCAGCAGCCCTGGTCGCGACGGGGGATACGAGCAGTACTTC. It is translated as CASSPGRDGGYEQYF.

V gene TRBV4-1 combines with J gene TRBJ1-5, with TRBD1 matching 8 bases. This CDR3 contains 14 residues. The ends lost 4 bases at V and 3 bases at J; junction bases unmatched: 2. The germline V gene encodes CDR1 MGHRA and CDR2 YSYEKL. The DNA of the CDR3 is TGCGCCAGCAGCCCGGACAGGGCCAATCAGCCCCAGCATTTT. Its translation: CASSPDRANQPQHF.

This sequence joins TRBV7-9 and TRBJ2-1; weak D call: TRBD1 (6 bases). Trimming pared 1 base from V and 6 bases from J, leaving 10 bases between. The length of the CDR3 is 14 residues. Germline loops: CDR1 SEHNR, CDR2 FQNEAQ (reference sequence). CDR3 DNA: TGTGCCAGCAGCTTAGGAGCAGGGGCCAATGAGCAGTTCTTC. It codes for CASSLGAGANEQFF.